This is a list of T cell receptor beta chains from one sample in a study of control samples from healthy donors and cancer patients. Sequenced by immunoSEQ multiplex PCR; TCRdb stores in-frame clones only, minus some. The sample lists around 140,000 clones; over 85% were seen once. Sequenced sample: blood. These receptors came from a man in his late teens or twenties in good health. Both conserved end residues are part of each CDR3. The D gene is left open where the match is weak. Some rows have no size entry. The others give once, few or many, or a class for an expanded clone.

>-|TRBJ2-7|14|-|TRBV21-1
CASSKAGQTYEQYF
TGTGCCAGCAGCAAAGCGGGACAGACCTACGAGCAGTACTTC
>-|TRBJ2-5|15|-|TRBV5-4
CASSSKQAYKETQYF
TGTGCCAGCAGCTCCAAACAGGCATACAAAGAGACCCAGTACTTC
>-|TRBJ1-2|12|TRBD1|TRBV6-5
CASFRQGRGYTF
TGTGCCAGCTTTCGACAGGGGAGGGGCTACACCTTC
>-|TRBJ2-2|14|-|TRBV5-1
CASVSGANTGELFF
TGCGCCAGCGTTTCGGGTGCGAACACCGGGGAGCTGTTTTTT
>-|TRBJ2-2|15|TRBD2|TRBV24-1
CATGPGGADTGELFF
TGTGCCACCGGACCCGGGGGGGCCGACACCGGGGAGCTGTTTTTT
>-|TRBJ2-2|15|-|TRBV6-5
CASSYGGTNTGELFF
TGTGCCAGCAGCTATGGGGGGACGAACACCGGGGAGCTGTTTTTT
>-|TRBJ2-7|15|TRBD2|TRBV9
CASSLSGVGTYEQYF
TGTGCCAGCAGTTTAAGCGGGGTTGGCACCTACGAGCAGTACTTC
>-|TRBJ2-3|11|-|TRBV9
CASSLSDTQYF
TGTGCCAGCAGCCTTTCAGATACGCAGTATTTT
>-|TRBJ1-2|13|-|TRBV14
CASSRKGRGGYTF
TGTGCCAGCAGCCGAAAGGGGAGGGGTGGCTACACCTTC
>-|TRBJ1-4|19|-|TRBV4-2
CASSQALPGPTTTNEKLFF
TGTGCCAGCAGCCAAGCCTTACCGGGACCTACTACAACTAATGAAAAACTGTTTTTT
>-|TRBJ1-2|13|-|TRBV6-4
CARRDRQLYGYTF
TGTGCCAGAAGAGACAGGCAGCTCTATGGCTACACCTTC
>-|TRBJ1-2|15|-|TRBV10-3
CAISLNRGMGNGYTF
TGTGCCATCAGTCTTAACCGGGGAATGGGGAATGGCTACACCTTC
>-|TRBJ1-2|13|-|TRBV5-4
CASRRMGGDGYTF
TGTGCCAGCAGGAGGATGGGGGGGGATGGCTACACCTTC
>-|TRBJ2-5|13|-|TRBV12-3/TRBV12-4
CASSRTTQETQYF
TGTGCCAGCAGTCGGACTACCCAAGAGACCCAGTACTTC
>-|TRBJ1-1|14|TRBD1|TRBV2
CASSPRTGNTEAFF
TGTGCCAGCAGCCCGCGGACAGGGAACACTGAAGCTTTCTTT
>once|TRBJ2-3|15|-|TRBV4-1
CASSQEWDPFLTQYF
TGCGCCAGCAGCCAAGAGTGGGACCCCTTTCTTACGCAGTATTTT
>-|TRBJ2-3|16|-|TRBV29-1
CSVTTYDLKISDTQYF
TGCAGCGTTACCACCTACGACCTGAAAATCTCAGATACGCAGTATTTT
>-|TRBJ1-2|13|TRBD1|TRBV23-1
CASSRRQGYGYTF
TGCGCCAGCAGTCGCAGACAGGGTTACGGCTACACCTTC
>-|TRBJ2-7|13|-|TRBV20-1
CSASKAGYYEQYF
TGCAGTGCTAGTAAGGCCGGATACTACGAGCAGTACTTC
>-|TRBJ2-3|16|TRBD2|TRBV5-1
CASSSRTSGGPDTQYF
TGCGCCAGCAGCTCCCGGACTAGCGGGGGACCAGATACGCAGTATTTT
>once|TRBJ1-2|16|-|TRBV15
CATSPLRTATNYGYTF
TGTGCCACCAGTCCTTTACGGACAGCAACTAATTATGGCTACACCTTC
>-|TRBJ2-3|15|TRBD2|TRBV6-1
CASRGTSGRTDTQYF
TGTGCCAGCAGGGGGACTAGCGGCCGCACAGATACGCAGTATTTT
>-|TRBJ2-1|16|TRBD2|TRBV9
CASSVLTSGGSNEQFF
TGTGCCAGCAGCGTCCTAACTAGCGGGGGAAGTAATGAGCAGTTCTTC
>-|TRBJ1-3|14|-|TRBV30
CAWRDSSSGNTIYF
TGTGCCTGGAGGGACAGTTCCTCTGGAAACACCATATATTTT
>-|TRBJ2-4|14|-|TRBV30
CAWGNRLFQNIQYF
TGTGCCTGGGGTAACAGGCTTTTCCAAAACATTCAGTACTTC
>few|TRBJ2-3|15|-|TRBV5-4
CASRHGAAQTDTQYF
TGTGCCAGCAGACACGGGGCAGCCCAAACAGATACGCAGTATTTT
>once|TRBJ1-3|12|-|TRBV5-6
CASSLTGNTIYF
TGTGCCAGCAGCTTGACGGGAAACACCATATATTTT
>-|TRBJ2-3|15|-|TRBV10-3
CAISGVGGSTDTQYF
TGTGCCATCAGTGGAGTAGGAGGCAGCACAGATACGCAGTATTTT
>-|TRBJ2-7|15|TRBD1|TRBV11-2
CASSSVRGQGNEQYF
TGTGCCAGCAGCTCCGTTAGGGGACAGGGTAACGAGCAGTACTTC